A single T cell receptor (beta chain) is shown here with its context. There is no known antigen for this receptor. Base qualities are not provided; no much larger clone lies one nucleotide away. Taken with the paper, the label for treatment or condition translates to: some 20 received Ad26.COV2.S at low or high dose, single or two shots; roughly 5 received placebo; per-sample allocation not given. Repertoires of vaccine and placebo recipients were sequenced from samples taken on day 63 after the first injection. In Cohort 1b, around 23 adults aged 18-55 years were enrolled at a single site in Boston, USA, between 29 July and 7 August 2020. Ad26.COV2.S was a replication-incompetent adenovirus type 26 vector that expressed a prefusion-stabilized SARS-CoV-2 spike protein derived from the original Wuhan strain. The data belong to a study of Ad26.COV2.S vaccination and SARS-CoV-2 variants (dated by TCRdb to the early 2020s). With respect to the entire study: Vaccine-arm donors were drawn from COV1001, a multicentre, randomized, double-blind, placebo-controlled phase I-IIa trial of Ad26.COV2.S in healthy adults. A total of 32 samples were included in the TCR-sequenced set, comprising roughly 19 Ad26.COV2.S vaccine recipients, 5 placebo recipients and 8 SARS-CoV-2 convalescent individuals. TCRbeta repertoire sequencing was used to assess the specificity and breadth of SARS-CoV-2-reactive T cell receptors after Ad26.COV2.S vaccination. Trial participants were randomized into five groups of five: low-dose or high-dose Ad26.COV2.S given once or twice, or placebo on both occasions. Ad26.COV2.S was administered intramuscularly at 5 x 10^10 or 1 x 10^11 viral particles, either as a single shot or as two shots given 56 days apart. Investigators remained blinded to trial group allocation during experiments and outcome assessment. Points the paper makes about the study in general: Comparing responses between vaccine doses or regimens was not something the study was powered to do. After vaccination, substantial breadth of spike-specific CD8+ and CD4+ T cell responses was reported. Spike-specific TCR breadth was higher in Ad26.COV2.S recipients than in placebo recipients (P = 0.0014). Non-spike TCR breadth was comparable between vaccine and placebo recipients, consistent with the vaccine containing only spike. The authors noted that total T cell responses may have been underestimated by the TCR breadth and depth analyses.

The immunoSEQ Assay was used to sequence TCRbeta CDR3 regions. After extraction, genomic DNA underwent amplification by bias-controlled multiplex PCR, followed by high-throughput sequencing. The authors processed their data as follows. To quantify the absolute abundance of every unique TCRbeta CDR3 region, sequences were collapsed and filtered. T cell fraction was estimated by normalization of TCRbeta template counts to usable DNA, with usable DNA being measured through amplification of reference genes present in all nucleated cells. Repertoire TCRs were annotated as SARS-CoV-2-specific when V gene, CDR3 amino acid sequence and J gene were exactly matched to a known reactive TCR set. The reference SARS-CoV-2 TCR set came from MIRA and was filtered for enrichment in COVID-19-positive ImmuneCODE repertoires, removing public or cross-reactive TCRs. Using the MIRA antigens, annotated TCRs were further analysed by specific ORF or by position within an ORF. Depth was the summed frequency of annotated unique rearrangements, while breadth was defined as annotated unique rearrangements over total unique productive rearrangements. Two-sided Wilcoxon rank-sum tests were applied when comparing TCR breadth between groups. Held by TCRdb, this immuneACCESS table contains in-frame sequences only and omits some clones. Under half of the omission traces to an unresolved V gene where checked; the cause of the rest is unknown. V, J and clone size reflect that table, while D and trimming were determined from the DNA. A total of hundreds of thousands of clones appear in this sample, about nine tenths of them only once. The ten largest make up over 9% of the sample.

The V end gives up 1 base and the J end 8 bases, leaving 7 bases in the junction not matched to a gene. CDR3 length: 16 amino acids, cysteine to phenylalanine. Of all the DNA, just the CDR3 is kept, 48 bases in frame from base 1. The germline V gene sets CDR1 to SGHDT and CDR2 to YYEEEE. This sample comprised peripheral blood, obtained in a trial of Ad26.COV2.S vaccine versus placebo. Here the chain combines TRBV5-6 and TRBJ2-1; 12 junctional bases match TRBD2. This TCR derives from a person aged 18-65 years who received the Ad26.COV2.S COVID-19 vaccine or a placebo. At the DNA level, the sequence is TGTGCCAGCAGCTTGATTGGACTAGCGGGAATCGATGAGCAGTTCTTC. Translated, it gives CASSLIGLAGIDEQFF.